These T cell receptor beta chains were read from a single sample in a study of blood T cells in healthy people across ages. Each CDR3 protein is one row after TCRdb ran MiXCR on the 5' RACE reads. In the table there are under 2,000,000 distinct CDR3 sequences, 40% to 55% of which are singletons. The specimen was blood. These receptors were taken from a woman aged 40 to 55 in good health. CDR3s include the opening cysteine and the closing phenylalanine or tryptophan. A D gene is named only where the DNA matches it firmly. The listing skips clone size in some rows; elsewhere it reads once, few, many or a size class.

-,TRBV27,14,TRBJ1-5,-,CASSPRSQNQPQHF,TGTGCCAGCAGCCCCCGGTCTCAGAATCAGCCCCAGCATTTT
-,TRBV20-1,13,TRBJ1-5,-,CSARGQHGEPQHF,TGCAGTGCGCGGGGTCAGCACGGGGAGCCCCAGCATTTT
-,TRBV6-6,16,TRBJ2-4,-,CASSYSTLLAKNIQYF,TGTGCCAGCAGTTACTCGACGCTTCTAGCCAAAAACATTCAGTACTTC
TRBD2,TRBV3-1,16,TRBJ2-5,many,CASSQVAGGGQETQYF,TGTGCCAGCAGCCAAGTAGCGGGGGGCGGCCAAGAGACCCAGTACTTC
TRBD2,TRBV6-2/TRBV6-3,19,TRBJ2-5,few,CASRPSAKRLARIQETQYF,TGTGCCAGCAGACCAAGCGCTAAACGACTAGCGAGAATCCAAGAGACCCAGTACTTC
-,TRBV20-1,13,TRBJ2-4,-,CSARVQGAGERYF,TGCAGTGCTAGAGTTCAGGGGGCGGGAGAGCGGTACTTC
TRBD1,TRBV20-1,14,TRBJ2-1,-,CSAPDRGRINEQFF,TGCAGTGCTCCGGACAGGGGGCGGATTAATGAGCAGTTCTTC
-,TRBV12-3/TRBV12-4,16,TRBJ1-2,-,CASRLREDVAGYGCTF,TGTGCCAGCAGACTCAGGGAGGACGTGGCCGGATATGGCTGCACCTTC
-,TRBV20-1,15,TRBJ2-5,-,CSAPRRAAQQETQYF,TGCAGTGCACCAAGGCGGGCCGCCCAACAAGAGACCCAGTACTTC
-,TRBV20-1,14,TRBJ1-2,-,CSAVLGQGNYGYTF,TGCAGTGCTGTCCTGGGGCAGGGTAACTATGGCTACACCTTC
-,TRBV12-3/TRBV12-4,16,TRBJ2-6,few,CASSPPRISGANVLTF,TGTGCCAGCAGTCCCCCCAGAATTTCTGGGGCCAACGTCCTGACTTTC
-,TRBV29-1,12,TRBJ2-5,few,CSVSGNEETQYF,TGCAGCGTTTCCGGGAATGAAGAGACCCAGTACTTC
TRBD1,TRBV5-5,16,TRBJ1-5,-,CASSLGQGVSRQPQHF,TGTGCCAGCAGCTTGGGACAGGGGGTGAGTAGGCAGCCCCAGCATTTT
-,TRBV20-1,15,TRBJ2-3,-,CSARSFSGGTDTQYF,TGCAGTGCTCGATCCTTTAGCGGAGGCACAGATACGCAGTATTTT
TRBD2,TRBV29-1,13,TRBJ2-7,-,CSVRTSGVGEQYF,TGCAGCGTGAGGACTAGCGGGGTAGGCGAGCAGTACTTC
TRBD1,TRBV6-2/TRBV6-3,19,TRBJ2-1,-,CASSPQGGRISQGYNEQFF,TGTGCCAGCAGTCCCCAAGGGGGCCGAATCAGCCAGGGATACAATGAGCAGTTCTTC